Presented here are 30 T cell receptor beta chains from one specimen sequenced in a study of blood T cell repertoires in COVID-19. Some clones are missing from TCRdb's copy, which holds only in-frame ones; the method was immunoSEQ multiplex PCR. The repertoire holds under 110,000 clones, approximately 92% seen once, with 5.7% in the top ten. Specimen: peripheral blood. Every receptor here comes from a middle-aged man with active COVID-19.

The chain links TRBV7-9 to TRBJ1-6, with TRBD1 matching over 7 bases. V lost 1 base to trimming and J lost 11 bases; unmatched junction nucleotides: 14. Germline CDR1 SEHNR, CDR2 FQNEAQ (reference sequence). This CDR3 contains 17 residues. Here the CDR3 reads CASSLGEGGGAVPPLHF. The CDR3 nucleotides read TGTGCCAGCAGCTTAGGGGAAGGAGGGGGCGCGGTACCACCCCTCCACTTT. Variable domain in full (rest from reference TRBV7-9 and TRBJ1-6): DTGVSQNPRHKITKRGQNVTFRCDPISEHNRLYWYRQTLGQGPEFLTYFQNEAQLEKSRLLSDRFSAERPKGSFSTLEIQRTEQGDSAMYLCASSLGEGGGAVPPLHFGNGTRLTVT.

V gene TRBV5-1 combines with J gene TRBJ2-3; 9 bases are shared with TRBD1. The CDR3 runs 16 residues. Germline V CDR1 and CDR2: SGHRS, YFSETQ. V dropped 0 bases and J dropped 2; count of bases not matched to a gene: 4. The CDR3 region has the DNA TGCGCCAGCAGCTTGGACGGGGACAGGGACACAGATACGCAGTATTTT. This sequence encodes CASSLDGDRDTDTQYF.

The chain uses TRBV4-1 and TRBJ2-7; 11 bases are a match to TRBD2. Germline V lookup: CDR1 MGHRA, CDR2 YSYEKL. J was trimmed by 3 bases and V by 1 base; bases with no gene match: 8. The CDR3 sequence is 17 residues long. The CDR3 DNA reads TGCGCCAGCAGCCAAGTTACTAGCGGGAGCGGGAGCTACGAGCAGTACTTC. Protein: CASSQVTSGSGSYEQYF.

This rearrangement joins TRBV24-1 to TRBJ2-1; TRBD2 agrees at 15 bases. V shed 5 bases and J 7 bases; nucleotides not matched to a gene: 5. The germline V gene has CDR1 KGHDR and CDR2 SFDVKD. CDR3 size: 16 residues. The CDR3 bases are TGTGCCACCAGTGCGCTGGGACTAGCGGGAGGTAATGAGCAGTTCTTC. Translated: CATSALGLAGGNEQFF.

This rearrangement joins TRBV28 to TRBJ1-4; 9 positions match TRBD1. Looked up from germline, CDR1 is MDHEN and CDR2 is SYDVKM. This CDR3 is 16 amino acids long. V dropped 6 bases and J dropped 4; count of bases not matched to a gene: 9. The CDR3 DNA follows: TGTGCCAGCAGCACCCAAACAGGGGGCCTTAATGAAAAACTGTTTTTT. Protein: CASSTQTGGLNEKLFF.

This clone came up once. This sequence joins TRBV30 and TRBJ1-5; the D gene is possibly TRBD1 (5 bases). Germline CDR1 reads GTSNPN; CDR2 reads SVGIG (reference sequence). The CDR3 spans 13 residues. V was cut by 3 bases and J by 0 bases, with 6 bases left in between. CDR3 nucleotides: TGTGCCTGGAGGGGGCATAGCAATCAGCCCCAGCATTTT. This translates into CAWRGHSNQPQHF.

V is TRBV19 and J is TRBJ2-7; D ambiguous. The germline V gene encodes CDR1 LNHDA and CDR2 SQIVND (reference sequence). V gave up 11 bases and J gave up 5 bases, with 13 bases separating them. The CDR3 totals 11 residues. CDR3 in DNA: TGTGCCCGCGACCAGGCCAACGAGCAGTACTTC. It encodes CARDQANEQYF.

The V gene is TRBV10-3, the J gene TRBJ2-7; 10 bases match TRBD2. The CDR3 is made up of 15 amino acids. CDR1 and CDR2 from the germline V gene are ENHRY and SYGVKD. V trimming: 6 bases; J trimming: 5 bases; junction bases outside the gene matches: 10. The CDR3 loop reads CAIRDGLAATDEQYF. The CDR3 DNA reads TGTGCCATCAGGGACGGACTAGCGGCTACTGACGAGCAGTACTTC.

The rearrangement uses TRBV11-2 and TRBJ1-4, with D possibly matching TRBD1 (5 bases). Per germline, CDR1 SGHAT and CDR2 FQNNGV. The CDR3 covers 13 residues. The V end was cut by 6 bases, the J end by 10 bases, with 15 bases between. The CDR3 here is CASSSHHGAKLFF. For the CDR3, the DNA is TGTGCCAGCAGTTCCCATCATGGGGCAAAACTGTTTTTT.

The rearrangement uses TRBV5-1 and TRBJ2-2; 8 nucleotides match TRBD1. The CDR3 is 16 residues long. V trimming: 0 bases; J trimming: 6 bases; junction bases outside the gene matches: 7. Looked up from germline, CDR1 is SGHRS and CDR2 is YFSETQ. The CDR3: CASSLGGQAISGELFF. CDR3 nucleotide sequence: TGCGCCAGCAGCTTGGGGGGACAGGCGATATCCGGGGAGCTGTTTTTT.

This clone was observed a single time. The chain uses TRBV27 and TRBJ2-1; 9 nucleotides match TRBD1. Germline V gene sequence: CDR1 MNHEY, CDR2 SMNVEV (reference sequence). V lost 6 bases and J lost 8; bases outside the gene matches: 11. The CDR3 consists of 15 residues. CDR3 sequence: CASSVGQGRFDEQFF. Written as DNA, the CDR3 is TGTGCCAGCAGCGTAGGACAGGGGAGGTTTGATGAGCAGTTCTTC.

This clone was recorded once. The rearrangement joins TRBV5-1 to TRBJ1-2, with D possibly matching TRBD1 (5 bases). The germline V gene has CDR1 SGHRS and CDR2 YFSETQ. V was pared by 0 bases and J by 8 bases, with 11 bases between. The CDR3 has 13 amino acids. In nucleotides, the CDR3 is TGCGCCAGCAGCTTGGTTATCCAGGGAGGCTACACCTTC. It encodes CASSLVIQGGYTF.

The chain recombines TRBV30 with TRBJ1-4; 10 bases fit TRBD1. There are 13 residues in the CDR3. Germline CDR1 GTSNPN, CDR2 SVGIG (reference sequence). V dropped 5 bases and J dropped 6; count of bases not matched to a gene: 3. Written as DNA, the CDR3 is TGTGCCTGGGGGACAGGGGTTGATGAAAAACTGTTTTTT. It specifies CAWGTGVDEKLFF.

The table lists this clone with a count of one. The V call is TRBV28, the J call TRBJ1-2; TRBD1 might be the D (6 bases). The CDR3 has 15 amino acids. V shed 6 bases and J shed 0 bases, with 14 bases lying between them. Germline loops: CDR1 MDHEN, CDR2 SYDVKM. CDR3 amino acids: CASRKQGKSNYGYTF. For the CDR3, the DNA is TGTGCCAGCAGAAAGCAGGGGAAGTCTAACTATGGCTACACCTTC.

About this clone: One end of the junction fails to match germline, which may point to a read error. V and J are TRBV7-7 and TRBJ2-2, with 10 bases fitting TRBD1. The CDR3 runs 15 residues. Germline CDR1 is SSHAT and CDR2 is FNYEAQ (reference sequence). The CDR3, as DNA: TGTGCTAGCAGCGCGGACAGGGGGGTTGCCGGGGAGCTGTTTTTT. Translated, it gives CASSADRGVAGELFF.

This clone was recorded once. The chain couples TRBV30 to TRBJ1-1; possible D gene TRBD1, 6 bases. This CDR3 comprises 13 residues. The germline CDR1 and CDR2 sequences are GTSNPN and SVGIG (reference sequence). The germline V and J ends were trimmed by 3 bases and 1 base, with 9 bases remaining between them. The CDR3 reads CAWSRDKNTEAFF. DNA of the CDR3: TGTGCCTGGAGCCGGGACAAGAACACTGAAGCTTTCTTT.

The chain links TRBV18 to TRBJ2-1; the D gene is possibly TRBD1 (6 bases). Germline-derived CDR1 and CDR2 are KGHSH and LQKENI. The CDR3 has 17 residues. The germline V and J ends were trimmed by 4 bases and 0 bases, with 16 bases remaining between them. CDR3 nucleotides: TGTGCCAGCTCACAATCCGGGACAAGCGGCTCCTACAATGAGCAGTTCTTC. Translating gives CASSQSGTSGSYNEQFF. Looking up the rest from reference TRBV18 and TRBJ2-1 gives the full variable domain: NAGVMQNPRHLVRRRGQEARLRCSPMKGHSHVYWYRQLPEEGLKFMVYLQKENIIDESGMPKERFSAEFPKEGPSILRIQQVVRGDSAAYFCASSQSGTSGSYNEQFFGPGTRLTVL.

The chain recombines TRBV9 with TRBJ1-1; D is perhaps TRBD1 (6 bases). The V and J ends lost 3 bases and 1 base respectively, with 7 bases between them. This CDR3 comprises 13 residues. Germline values: CDR1 SGDLS, CDR2 YYNGEE. This chain's CDR3 is CASSEGQNTEAFF. DNA of the CDR3: TGTGCCAGCAGCGAGGGACAGAACACTGAAGCTTTCTTT. The full variable domain, its missing parts supplied by reference TRBV9 and TRBJ1-1, is DSGVTQTPKHLITATGQRVTLRCSPRSGDLSVYWYQQSLDQGLQFLIQYYNGEERAKGNILERFSAQQFPDLHSELNLSSLELGDSALYFCASSEGQNTEAFFGQGTRLTVV.

The chain recombines TRBV11-2 with TRBJ2-6; D not certain. V was shortened by 8 bases and J by 0 bases, with 5 bases between the two germline ends. The CDR3 runs 13 residues. Germline-derived CDR1 and CDR2 are SGHAT and FQNNGV. CDR3: CASRSSGANVLTF. The CDR3, as DNA: TGTGCCAGCCGGTCCTCTGGGGCCAACGTCCTGACTTTC.

V gene TRBV6-5 combines with J gene TRBJ2-3; D call uncertain. This CDR3 comprises 15 residues. Germline V gives CDR1 MNHEY, CDR2 SVGAGI. Trimming left V 5 bases short and J 0 bases short, with 12 bases between. CDR3 amino acids: CASSPHTSSTDTQYF. Here the CDR3 DNA reads TGTGCCAGCAGTCCCCACACCTCTAGCACAGATACGCAGTATTTT.

V is TRBV19 and J is TRBJ2-1; TRBD2 matches 9 bases. This CDR3 contains 16 residues. Germline CDR1 and CDR2: LNHDA and SQIVND (reference sequence). J was trimmed by 2 bases and V by 3 bases; bases with no gene match: 5. In nucleotides, the CDR3 is TGTGCCAGTAGTATGCAGGCTAGCGGGGCCTACAATGAGCAGTTCTTC. Residues: CASSMQASGAYNEQFF.

The V gene is TRBV5-6, the J gene TRBJ1-1; D is perhaps TRBD1 (6 bases). The CDR3 is 14 amino acids. The V gene's germline CDR1 is SGHDT and CDR2 YYEEEE. Trimming removed 1 base from V and 5 bases from J, with 12 bases in between. The CDR3 is CASSLRSGVTEAFF. The CDR3 DNA reads as TGTGCCAGCAGCTTGAGATCAGGGGTGACTGAAGCTTTCTTT.

The genes are TRBV14 and TRBJ1-6; weak D call: TRBD1 (5 bases). Trimming stripped 1 base from V and 7 bases from J, with 11 bases between. The CDR3 is 15 amino acids. Per germline, CDR1 SGHDN and CDR2 FVKESK. The CDR3 sequence is CASSQVQGGNSPLHF. CDR3 nucleotides: TGTGCCAGCAGCCAAGTTCAGGGTGGAAATTCACCCCTCCACTTT.

A single count supports this clone. This chain joins TRBV3-1 (or the pseudogene TRBV3-2) and TRBJ2-7; TRBD2 agrees at 7 bases. The CDR3 sequence is 15 residues long. From germline, CDR1 is LGHDT and CDR2 YNNKEL (reference sequence). Unmatched junction bases numbered 10, after V lost 8 bases and J lost 0 bases. The CDR3 here is CASGFGLADSYEQYF. CDR3 coding DNA: TGTGCCAGCGGCTTTGGGCTAGCGGACTCCTACGAGCAGTACTTC.

The chain couples TRBV3-1 (or the pseudogene TRBV3-2) to TRBJ2-7; TRBD1 might be the D (6 bases). Germline lookup yields CDR1 LGHDT and CDR2 YNNKEL (reference sequence). The germline V and J ends were trimmed by 1 base and 7 bases, with 11 bases remaining between them. The CDR3 length is 13 residues. CDR3 DNA: TGTGCCAGCAGCCAAGTGGAAGGGGGTGAGCAGTACTTC. Its translation is CASSQVEGGEQYF.

The J gene is TRBJ2-3, the V gene TRBV7-6; D is unclear. This CDR3 is 11 amino acids long. Trimming pared 5 bases from V and 4 bases from J, leaving 4 bases between. The germline CDR1 and CDR2 sequences are SGHVS and FNYEAQ. CDR3 region: CASSRADTQYF. The CDR3 DNA reads as TGTGCCAGCAGCCGAGCAGATACGCAGTATTTT.

The chain couples TRBV10-3 to TRBJ1-2; TRBD1 agrees at 10 bases. From germline, CDR1 is ENHRY and CDR2 SYGVKD. This CDR3 is built from 17 residues. The trim removed 0 bases at V and 3 bases at J, leaving 7 bases unmatched. The CDR3: CAISESGTGDGDYGYTF. CDR3 DNA: TGTGCCATCAGTGAGTCAGGGACAGGGGATGGGGACTATGGCTACACCTTC.

V and J are TRBV19 and TRBJ2-2, with TRBD2 matching over 12 bases. The junction had 8 bases not matched to a gene; V was cut back by 6 bases and J by 6 bases. This CDR3 contains 16 residues. From germline, CDR1 is LNHDA and CDR2 SQIVND (reference sequence). The CDR3 nucleotides read TGTGCCAGTAGATTTCTAGCGGGAGGGCCGTCCGGGGAGCTGTTTTTT. This sequence encodes CASRFLAGGPSGELFF.

This clone came up a few times. The gene calls are TRBV28 and TRBJ1-6, with D uncertain. Per the germline V gene, CDR1 is MDHEN and CDR2 is SYDVKM. V lost 6 bases, J lost 0 bases, and 12 bases lay in between. This CDR3 spans 16 amino acids. CDR3 bases: TGTGCCAGCAGGGAGACGACGAGCTCCTATAATTCACCCCTCCACTTT. The encoded protein is CASRETTSSYNSPLHF. The variable domain in full, completed from reference TRBV28 and TRBJ1-6, reads DVKVTQSSRYLVKRTGEKVFLECVQDMDHENMFWYRQDPGLGLRLIYFSYDVKMKEKGDIPEGYSVSREKKERFSLILESASTNQTSMYLCASRETTSSYNSPLHFGNGTRLTVT.

CDR3: CASSPLELAGGLDEQFF. CDR3 bases: TGTGCCAGCTCACCATTGGAACTAGCGGGAGGTCTAGATGAGCAGTTCTTC. The chain is built from TRBV18 and TRBJ2-1, with 12 nucleotides matching TRBD2. From germline, CDR1 is KGHSH and CDR2 LQKENI. The CDR3 covers 17 residues. The trim removed 2 bases at V and 8 bases at J, leaving 10 bases unmatched. Looking up the rest from reference TRBV18 and TRBJ2-1 gives the full variable domain: NAGVMQNPRHLVRRRGQEARLRCSPMKGHSHVYWYRQLPEEGLKFMVYLQKENIIDESGMPKERFSAEFPKEGPSILRIQQVVRGDSAAYFCASSPLELAGGLDEQFFGPGTRLTVL.